Below are 12 T cell receptor beta chains sequenced from a single sample in a study of cytomegalovirus exposure and HLA in healthy donors. Amplification used 60 Vbeta primers and 13 Jbeta primers. The data were produced by immunoSEQ multiplex PCR, yet TCRdb's version contains in-frame clones alone and is incomplete. The profile shows 80,000 to 100,000 clones, just under 80% of them singletons. Sequenced sample: PBMCs. These TCRs come from a man aged 25-40 years in good health and CMV-seronegative.

V is TRBV19 and J is TRBJ1-1; D ambiguous. From germline, CDR1 is LNHDA and CDR2 SQIVND (reference sequence). Trimming removed 3 bases from V and 5 bases from J, with 7 bases in between. The CDR3 is 12 residues long. The chain's CDR3 is CASSMVATEAFF. DNA for the CDR3: TGTGCCAGTAGTATGGTTGCGACTGAAGCTTTCTTT.

J is TRBJ2-7 and V is TRBV6-5; TRBD2 aligns across 7 bases. This CDR3 comprises 15 residues. J gave up 2 bases and V 4 bases, and 8 bases lay outside the gene matches. The germline V gene has CDR1 MNHEY and CDR2 SVGAGI. The CDR3 nucleotides read TGTGCCAGCAGTTTCTCACTAGCGAGAGCCTACGAGCAGTACTTC. Protein: CASSFSLARAYEQYF.

The CDR3 sequence is CAISPLPSGSTDTQYF. Here the CDR3 DNA reads TGTGCCATCAGTCCACTGCCTAGCGGTAGCACAGATACGCAGTATTTT. This chain links TRBV10-3 with TRBJ2-3; 7 bases align to TRBD2. V shed 5 bases, J shed 0 bases, and the junction held 8 bases outside the gene matches. CDR1 is ENHRY and CDR2 is SYGVKD in the germline V gene. The CDR3 covers 16 residues.

This clone occurred once. This chain uses TRBV6-1 with TRBJ2-7; D gene unclear. Looked up from germline, CDR1 is MNHNS and CDR2 is SASEGT. This CDR3 comprises 13 residues. Trimming removed 6 bases at V and 2 bases at J, with 11 bases between. DNA of the CDR3: TGTGCCAGCAGCCCGGCAGAGGCCTACGAGCAGTACTTC. Protein sequence: CASSPAEAYEQYF.

The CDR3 here is CASSLAGTTYGYTF. CDR3 sequence (DNA): TGTGCCAGCAGCTTGGCAGGGACAACCTATGGCTACACCTTC. J is TRBJ1-2 and V is TRBV5-4; a possible D gene is TRBD1 (6 bases). The CDR3 consists of 14 residues. The germline gives CDR1 SGHNT, CDR2 YYREEE (reference sequence). V was clipped by 0 bases and J by 4 bases, with 10 bases between them.

The chain employs TRBV7-6 and TRBJ2-1; D possibly corresponds to TRBD1 (5 bases). Trimming cost V 0 bases and J 5 bases, with 11 bases left between them. Per the germline V gene, CDR1 is SGHVS and CDR2 is FNYEAQ. This CDR3 is 15 amino acids long. The CDR3 region is CASSLAAGYHNEQFF. CDR3 nucleotide sequence: TGTGCCAGCAGCTTAGCGGCAGGGTACCACAATGAGCAGTTCTTC. The full variable domain, completed using reference TRBV7-6 and TRBJ2-1, is GAGVSQSPRYKVTKRGQDVALRCDPISGHVSLYWYRQALGQGPEFLTYFNYEAQQDKSGLPNDRFSAERPEGSISTLTIQRTEQRDSAMYRCASSLAAGYHNEQFFGPGTRLTVL.

The chain carries TRBV5-4 and TRBJ2-2; D is possibly TRBD2 (5 bases). The CDR3 runs 14 residues. Deletions cut 2 bases from V and 3 bases from J, with 8 bases between. CDR1 and CDR2 from the germline V gene are SGHNT and YYREEE (reference sequence). CDR3 in amino acids: CASSFPGDTGELFF. In nucleotides, the CDR3 is TGTGCCAGCAGCTTTCCCGGGGACACCGGGGAGCTGTTTTTT.

The rearrangement links TRBV2 to TRBJ2-7; D not certain. This CDR3 spans 17 amino acids. Germline CDR1 is SNHLY and CDR2 is FYNNEI. Trimming cost V 4 bases and J 2 bases, with 21 bases left between them. The CDR3 region is CASSVSAAPTIPYEQYF. The CDR3 DNA follows: TGTGCCAGCAGTGTTTCCGCAGCCCCGACAATCCCCTACGAGCAGTACTTC.

The genes are TRBV6-4 and TRBJ2-2, with unresolved D. Per germline, CDR1 MRHNA and CDR2 SNTAGT. CDR3 size: 13 residues. Trimming stripped 4 bases from V and 1 base from J, with 4 bases between. This CDR3 reads CASSAGNTGELFF. The CDR3 DNA reads TGTGCCAGCAGTGCAGGGAACACCGGGGAGCTGTTTTTT.

CDR3 bases: TGTGCCAGCAGCTTGTTCGCGGGTACGGGAGGCAATCAGCCCCAGCATTTT. Residues: CASSLFAGTGGNQPQHF. The J gene is TRBJ1-5, the V gene TRBV5-5; D gene unclear. The length of the CDR3 is 17 residues. Germline V lookup: CDR1 SGHKS, CDR2 YYEKEE (reference sequence). The V end lost 1 base, the J end lost 2 bases, and 16 bases lay between the germline ends.

The rearrangement joins TRBV5-6 to TRBJ2-5, with 8 positions matching TRBD2. CDR1 SGHDT and CDR2 YYEEEE come from the germline V gene. The J segment lost 6 bases and the V segment lost 4 bases, leaving 17 bases of the junction unmatched. The CDR3 is made up of 17 amino acids. DNA of the CDR3: TGTGCCAGCAGCGTTTTGTCCGGGGACGGGAGGGCAAAGACCCAGTACTTC. The encoded protein is CASSVLSGDGRAKTQYF.

The chain joins TRBV6-5 to TRBJ2-7; D is unclear. V dropped 7 bases and J dropped 3 bases, with 13 bases sitting between them. There are 13 residues in the CDR3. Germline-derived CDR1 and CDR2 are MNHEY and SVGAGI. CDR3 protein: CASNPPSSYEQYF. Here the CDR3 DNA reads TGTGCCAGCAATCCCCCGTCCAGCTACGAGCAGTACTTC.